This T cell receptor beta chain originates from a study of cytomegalovirus exposure and HLA in healthy donors (dated by TCRdb to 2016 to 2017). About the study as a whole: An earlier analysis of approximately 640 of the donors reported more than 250 Gb of sequence data and roughly 110 million unique TCR beta sequences from about 180 million T cells. An early release that covered about 640 HLA-typed donors contained approximately 290 gigabases of sequencing data and tens of millions of unique TCR sequences. The genetic ancestry cluster associated with self-reported Caucasian donors included roughly 84% of the roughly 380 genotyped donors. The study aimed to test whether signatures of past pathogen exposure could be identified by cataloging public T cell receptors. The study used immunosequencing to profile the T cell repertoires of under 700 subjects and linked those repertoires to cytomegalovirus serostatus. Besides the first cohort of roughly 660 subjects, a separate validation cohort made up of roughly 130 different subjects was used. To predict cytomegalovirus infection status, the study combined high-throughput TCR immunosequencing, statistical association of individual TCRs with disease status, and machine learning. In a later analysis, previously published TCR beta repertoires from 550 to 700 donors were re-analyzed and high-resolution HLA genotyping was added so that TCR occurrence patterns could be studied. Rather than drawing on any new phenotypic data, the later analysis identified candidate immune exposures from TCR beta sequences and the way those sequences occurred across donors. An earlier analysis of around 580 of the donors used high-throughput TCR beta sequencing to judge whether each TCR beta V gene segment behaved as functional or pseudogenic. Donor age, sex, ethnicity and CMV serostatus were collected together with the repertoire data. A later genetic analysis used genome-wide SNP genotypes for about three fifths of the roughly 700 donors, treating that subset as a discovery cohort. Every discovery cohort repertoire had been produced on one sequencing platform. Class I and class II HLA loci were covered by the typing at four-digit resolution. Typing coverage differed by locus: A, B, C, DRB1 and DQB1 were typed in about 629-640 donors, DQA1 in 522, DPA1 in around 600, and DPB1 in 472. Roughly five DR-DQ haplotypes were handled as single units for association and clustering because linkage in the cohort was strong. Among under 450 genotyped donors of the cohort, an average of roughly 240,000 unique TCR beta nucleotide sequences were sequenced per donor, around 18% of them non-productive.

From V the trimming removes 5 bases and from J it removes 4 bases, while the gene matches leave 2 bases of the junction unaccounted for. According to the germline V gene, CDR1 reads SGHTA and CDR2 reads FQGNSA. Counted from cysteine to phenylalanine, this CDR3 has 13 amino acids. CDR3 DNA is the only sequence kept; it has 39 bases, read in frame from the first base. With regard to this clone: Its binding antigen is unknown. No base quality values were provided; no much bigger clone lies one nucleotide off.

In total, just over 650 healthy bone marrow donors made up the cohort. At the time of sampling, every cohort member was nominally healthy, though immune exposures that went unrecorded were likely present. The donor was CMV seronegative and belonged to the group of 380 or so seronegative cohort members. Every donor gave a peripheral blood sample, and the peripheral blood mononuclear cells from that sample were used for TCR beta sequencing. Genomic DNA extraction from the blood cell samples was performed with the Qiagen DNeasy Blood Extraction Kit. The full study reports these points: At a false discovery rate of 0.05, a later analysis linked under 20,000 TCR beta sequences to specific HLA alleles. An earlier analysis of around 540 of the donors showed that most TCR beta V segments appeared in productive rearrangements either about 87% or about 30% of the time, which broadly matched IMGT annotations. Because the 87-base-pair reads could not distinguish some IMGT-functional V segments, including TRBV6-2 and TRBV6-3, those segments were excluded. In a later analysis, HLA-associated TCR beta chains showed more clonal expansion and lower generation probabilities than non-associated chains that were equally common. In a later analysis, most CMV-associated TCR beta chains were found to appear HLA-restricted, with HLA associations seemingly driven largely by CMV exposure. The study gave a list of 150 to 200 TCR beta chains associated with cytomegalovirus. According to a later genetic analysis, donors in an Asian-associated ancestry cluster had fewer N-insertions in productive TCRs than the approximately 630-donor mean. Assigning TCR associations to individual alleles was difficult when HLA alleles, especially DR and DQ, strongly co-occurred. It was suggested by the authors that the approach could potentially be generalized to other disease states and immunological phenotypes. Correlated functional status among segregating V segments might reflect linkage disequilibrium, but an unknown experimental factor could not be ruled out. In vitro tests confirmed that a few of the cytomegalovirus-associated TCR beta chains recognize cytomegalovirus antigens. A later genetic analysis associated a missense DCLRE1C variant with V-gene and J-gene trimming of TCR beta chains, and an independent cohort replicated the association. In both the original and validation cohorts, the classifier was reported to diagnose cytomegalovirus status with high specificity and sensitivity. Because HLA typing was unavailable for some donors at each locus, only the typed subset was used in association tests. While some public TCRs were present in many individuals, most TCR sequences turned up only very rarely across donors. A later analysis reported that several top co-occurrence clusters appeared linked to parvovirus B19, influenza, CMV and Epstein-Barr virus. A group of highly shared sequence variants was considered likely to be a technical artifact of the sequencing pipeline. About 17 rarely observed V segments, including chromosome 9 orphons, were excluded from the earlier analysis of several hundred of the donors because counts were too low. The presence/absence analyses assumed that sequencing depth was roughly uniform across donors, and that assumption may not be true. CMV serostatus was the only immune exposure information available for the cohort. A further reported finding was that TCR beta sequences accurately predicted the HLA-A and HLA-B alleles for most subjects in the first cohort. The cohort was sequenced for TCR beta chains only, and without alpha or paired-chain data the features that could be detected were limited. In a later analysis, TCR association rates were found to vary across HLA loci, with the most associated TCRs seen for DRB1 alleles and the fewest for HLA-C alleles.

Library prep was done by the immunoSEQ multiplex PCR assay. For the multiplex PCR, a mixture combining 60 forward primers for TCR Vbeta segments and 13 reverse primers for TCR Jbeta segments was used. Amplification of the CDR3 region of rearranged TCR beta genes was performed with a multiplex PCR assay on genomic DNA. Amplified TCR beta libraries were sequenced as 87-base-pair reads on the Illumina HiSeq System. The original methods were these. In a later analysis, approximately 74 million unique TCR beta chains were counted across the roughly 610 repertoires, and about 9.9 million of these chains were shared by at least two donors. A nearest-neighbor algorithm error-corrected the raw reads and collapsed the reads into unique sequences, merging closely related sequences to remove PCR and sequencing errors. V, D and J gene segments were assigned by aligning CDR3 sequences to IMGT reference sequences. For a sequence to be retained, a match of at least six nucleotides to both a V gene segment and a J gene segment was required. Rearrangements were classified as productive when the CDR3 lacked stop codons and remained in frame with V and J, and all other rearrangements were classified as non-productive. Following IMGT convention, CDR3 was defined as the stretch from the second conserved V-encoded cysteine up to the conserved J-encoded phenylalanine. The earlier analysis of about 590 of the donors excluded sequences that lacked an unambiguous match to a single V gene segment. An earlier analysis of some 500 of the donors classified V segments as functional when productive rearrangements were above 56.7% and as segregating when the standard deviation between donors was above 5%. A statistical classification framework was developed to diagnose cytomegalovirus status using the catalog of TCR beta chain sequences. In a later analysis, TCR nucleotide sequences were compared against IMGT/GENE-DB human TR gene sequences so that V and J genes could be assigned. The TCRdist pipeline was used in a later analysis to assign CDR3 sequences and most-parsimonious VDJ recombination scenarios. In a later analysis, every TCR beta chain was defined by the combination of its CDR3 amino acid sequence and its V-gene family, and reads without a unique V-gene family were dropped. As a way to deal with suspected cross-contamination and a sequencing artifact, a later analysis dropped more than 500 nucleotide sequences that were highly shared and had low generation probability. A later analysis calculated a clonal expansion index for each public chain from normalized within-repertoire ranks of inferred template counts. Generation probabilities in a later analysis came from a VDJ recombination model fitted to out-of-frame rearrangements, and those results were checked against IGoR. Hypergeometric tests were used in a later analysis to score TCR-TCR, TCR-HLA and TCR-CMV co-occurrence, with a repertoire-size bias correction applied to the TCR pairs. In a later analysis, false discovery rates were estimated by permuting HLA or CMV assignments 20 times. In a later analysis, co-occurring TCRs were grouped using DBSCAN, and TCRdist sequence similarity was added for clustering within HLA-allele-positive subsets. Repertoires with fewer than 30,000 or more than 120,000 public chains were left out of co-occurrence clustering, as were several repertoires with anomalous nucleotide sharing. TCRdb limited this immuneACCESS table to in-frame rearrangements with V and J called. A share of clones is missing; checked studies link under half to unresolved V genes, and the rest is unexplained. V and J calls plus clone size are reproduced from that table; the DNA served to infer D and trimming. The sample yields approximately 150,000 clones; roughly 85% were counted once. Around 1.7% of the sample rests with the top ten.

The sequenced sample consisted of PBMCs. This chain is built from TRBV7-2 and TRBJ1-5; a stretch of 7 junction bases matches TRBD1. This TCR derives from a woman between 25 and 40 years old in good health and CMV-seronegative. The CDR3 in this case is CASSVGQNQPQHF. The nucleotide sequence is given as TGTGCCAGCAGCGTGGGACAGAATCAGCCCCAGCATTTT.